This T cell receptor beta chain was sequenced for a study of graft-versus-host responses after intestinal transplantation. Repertoires were generated with immunoSEQ multiplex PCR, while TCRdb's copy carries only in-frame clones and drops some. This table has tens of thousands of clones, 95% appearing once. As for this clone: Its target is unknown.

V trimming: 4 bases; J trimming: 7 bases; junction bases outside the gene matches: 11. The CDR3 length is 15 residues. The germline V gene encodes CDR1 SGHTS and CDR2 YDEGEE. This TCR was sampled from a human donor who was the organ donor for an intestinal transplant. The V call is TRBV5-8, the J call TRBJ1-5, with TRBD1 identical over 7 bases. This material consisted of unstimulated CD8+ T cells sorted from spleen or lymph node cells, taken before transplant. The CDR3 bases are TGTGCCAGCAGCCCTCAGGGGGACGCGTTCCAGCCCCAGCATTTT. The encoded protein is CASSPQGDAFQPQHF. The entire variable domain, with the rest obtained from reference TRBV5-8 and TRBJ1-5, is as follows: EAGVTQSPTHLIKTRGQQATLRCSPISGHTSVYWYQQALGLGLQFLLWYDEGEERNRGNFPPRFSGRQFPNYSSELNVNALELEDSALYLCASSPQGDAFQPQHFGDGTRLSIL.